These 18 T cell receptor beta chains were sequenced from one sample in a study of chemoradiotherapy in HPV16-positive cancers. This table comes from immunoSEQ multiplex PCR, and its TCRdb copy is limited to in-frame clones, with some not included. The table lists a few thousand clones, roughly 91% of them singletons, with around 4.2% in the top ten. The sequenced sample was tumor tissue, obtained from a patient who underwent chemoradiotherapy. All receptors derive from a human donor with HPV-associated anogenital cancer.

The rearrangement links TRBV19 to TRBJ2-3; D may match TRBD1 or TRBD2 (6 bases each). The CDR3 has 14 residues. Germline lookup yields CDR1 LNHDA and CDR2 SQIVND (reference sequence). The V and J ends lost 11 bases and 0 bases respectively, with 15 bases between them. This chain's CDR3 is CAGRGPSSTDTQYF. In nucleotides, the CDR3 is TGTGCCGGTCGGGGGCCCTCTAGCACAGATACGCAGTATTTT.

The rearrangement uses TRBV2 and TRBJ1-4, with 9 bases fitting TRBD1. From germline, CDR1 is SNHLY and CDR2 FYNNEI. The V and J ends lost 7 bases and 5 bases, in that order; junction bases with no gene match: 8. This CDR3 has 15 amino acids. CDR3 residues: CASTPFGTGNEKLFF. CDR3 DNA sequence: TGTGCCAGCACCCCATTTGGGACAGGGAATGAAAAACTGTTTTTT.

The chain carries TRBV6-5 and TRBJ1-2; 8 nucleotides agree with TRBD1. The germline V gene has CDR1 MNHEY and CDR2 SVGAGI. The V and J ends lost 4 bases and 8 bases, in that order; junction bases with no gene match: 9. The CDR3 runs 14 residues. CDR3 sequence (DNA): TGTGCCAGCAGTTCCGAGGACAGGGTCGGCGGCTACACCTTC. Its protein product is CASSSEDRVGGYTF.

This rearrangement joins TRBV6-5 to TRBJ1-2; D is perhaps TRBD1 (6 bases). The CDR3 covers 13 residues. Germline CDR1 is MNHEY and CDR2 is SVGAGI. The V gene lost 5 bases and the J gene lost 4 bases, with 11 bases spanning the gap. The CDR3 reads CASSPQGSYGYTF. In nucleotides, the CDR3 is TGTGCCAGCAGTCCTCAGGGGAGCTATGGCTACACCTTC.

The chain recombines TRBV7-2 with TRBJ2-7, with D tentatively TRBD1 (7 bases). The germline V gene has CDR1 SGHTA and CDR2 FQGNSA. CDR3 length equals 14 residues. The V end was cut by 5 bases, the J end by 5 bases, with 16 bases between. The CDR3 reads CASSRRQGGNEQYF. The CDR3 coding sequence is TGTGCCAGCAGCCGACGCCAGGGGGGCAACGAGCAGTACTTC. Full variable domain (remainder filled in from reference TRBV7-2 and TRBJ2-7): GAGVSQSPSNKVTEKGKDVELRCDPISGHTALYWYRQSLGQGLEFLIYFQGNSAPDKSGLPSDRFSAERTGGSVSTLTIQRTQQEDSAVYLCASSRRQGGNEQYFGPGTRLTVT.

The CDR3 loop is CASSYSGTVHLDEQFF. The CDR3 nucleotides are TGTGCCAGCAGTTACTCCGGGACTGTGCACCTAGATGAGCAGTTCTTC. The chain uses TRBV6-6 and TRBJ2-1; D is perhaps TRBD2 (6 bases). This CDR3 is built from 16 residues. The V end was cut by 0 bases, the J end by 8 bases, with 17 bases between. Looked up from germline, CDR1 is MNHNY and CDR2 is SVGAGI (reference sequence).

This clone was seen a handful of times. The genes are TRBV6-5 and TRBJ2-6; D is ambiguous. Germline V gives CDR1 MNHEY, CDR2 SVGAGI. The CDR3 consists of 15 residues. V lost 2 bases, J lost 1 base, and 6 bases lay in between. As DNA, the CDR3 is TGTGCCAGCAGTTACCAGGAATCTGGGGCCAACGTCCTGACTTTC. This codes for CASSYQESGANVLTF.

The CDR3 DNA reads as TGTGCCAGCAGCTCAAGAACGGGAGGGGTCGATGAGCAGTTCTTC. Translating it yields CASSSRTGGVDEQFF. The chain is built from TRBV7-2 and TRBJ2-1, with 8 nucleotides matching TRBD2. V trimming: 4 bases; J trimming: 8 bases; junction bases outside the gene matches: 10. From germline, CDR1 is SGHTA and CDR2 FQGNSA. This CDR3 has 15 amino acids.

The V call is TRBV6-4, the J call TRBJ2-1, with 12 bases that match TRBD2. With V trimmed by 6 bases and J by 6 bases, 3 bases remained unmatched. Germline V gene lookup returns CDR1 MRHNA and CDR2 SNTAGT. The CDR3 is 14 amino acids. The CDR3 bases are TGTGCCAGCAGAACTAGCGGGGGGACCAATGAGCAGTTCTTC. Translation: CASRTSGGTNEQFF.

V and J are TRBV30 and TRBJ1-2, with D uncertain. Germline V CDR1 and CDR2: GTSNPN, SVGIG (reference sequence). CDR3 size: 10 residues. The V gene lost 2 bases and the J gene lost 7 bases, with 5 bases spanning the gap. The CDR3 bases are TGTGCCTGGAGTTCGGGTGGCTACACCTTC. Residues: CAWSSGGYTF.

This clone was seen once. This CDR3 is CASSSFAGTSVYEQYF. DNA for the CDR3: TGTGCCAGCAGCTCGTTTGCCGGGACTAGCGTCTACGAGCAGTACTTC. The chain uses TRBV7-9 and TRBJ2-7, with 10 bases matching TRBD2. Germline values: CDR1 SEHNR, CDR2 FQNEAQ (reference sequence). The CDR3 runs to 16 residues. V dropped 4 bases and J dropped 3; count of bases not matched to a gene: 9.

In this sample, this clone turned up a few times. The chain carries TRBV7-3 and TRBJ1-5; D call uncertain. Germline V gives CDR1 SGHTA, CDR2 FQGTGA. The CDR3 has 16 amino acids. V lost 5 bases and J lost 3, with 17 bases in between. CDR3 in amino acids: CASSRQKSSINQPQHF. CDR3 DNA: TGTGCCAGCAGCCGTCAGAAGAGCAGTATCAATCAGCCCCAGCATTTT.

The chain is built from TRBV7-2 and TRBJ2-3; TRBD2 agrees at 9 bases. CDR3 length equals 15 residues. V lost 1 base, J lost 5 bases, and 4 bases stayed unmatched. Germline V gene data show CDR1 as SGHTA and CDR2 as FQGNSA. CDR3 nucleotide sequence: TGTGCCAGCAGCTTAGGCGGGGGGGCAATAGATACGCAGTATTTT. This encodes CASSLGGGAIDTQYF. The complete variable domain, with remaining parts taken from reference TRBV7-2 and TRBJ2-3, reads GAGVSQSPSNKVTEKGKDVELRCDPISGHTALYWYRQSLGQGLEFLIYFQGNSAPDKSGLPSDRFSAERTGGSVSTLTIQRTQQEDSAVYLCASSLGGGAIDTQYFGPGTRLTVL.

J is TRBJ2-1 and V is TRBV11-2, with a possible D match to TRBD1 (6 bases). The germline gives CDR1 SGHAT, CDR2 FQNNGV. Trimming shortened V by 4 bases and J by 3 bases, and 22 bases separated the two germline ends. The CDR3 contains 18 residues. The CDR3 DNA follows: TGTGCCAGCAGCTCTAGCCCGCGGACAGAAACTGTCTACAATGAGCAGTTCTTC. Protein product: CASSSSPRTETVYNEQFF.

The genes are TRBV4-2 and TRBJ1-1; weak D call: TRBD1 (5 bases). Between the trimmed V and J ends, which lost 1 base and 5 bases, there was a span of 11 bases. The CDR3 sequence is 14 residues long. Germline V lookup: CDR1 LGHNA, CDR2 YNFKEQ. DNA for the CDR3: TGTGCCAGCAGCCAAGGGGGCGCTGAGACTGAAGCTTTCTTT. As protein: CASSQGGAETEAFF.

The rearrangement uses TRBV14 and TRBJ1-4; a weak D match, TRBD1 (6 bases). CDR1 SGHDN and CDR2 FVKESK come from the germline V gene. V was cut by 4 bases and J by 2 bases, with 11 bases left in between. The CDR3 covers 15 residues. This CDR3 is CASSPDRRTNEKLFF. DNA for the CDR3: TGTGCCAGCAGCCCCGACAGGAGGACTAATGAAAAACTGTTTTTT.

As concerns this clone: The limits of the CDR3 on the DNA are not certain, so only TCRdb's listed CDR3 is given. The chain joins TRBV28 to TRBJ2-1; the D call of TRBD2 is as the table states it, not checked on the DNA. CDR1 is MDHEN and CDR2 is SYDVKM in the germline V gene. The CDR3 length equals 14 residues, ends included. CDR3: CASSTSGGYNEQFF.

The chain combines TRBV5-4 with TRBJ1-6, with 8 bases lining up with TRBD1. CDR3 length equals 15 residues. Unmatched junction bases numbered 7, after V lost 4 bases and J lost 7 bases. The V gene's germline CDR1 is SGHNT and CDR2 YYREEE (reference sequence). The CDR3 DNA reads as TGTGCCAGCAGCCAAGGACAGGGACGAAATTCACCCCTCCACTTT. It is translated as CASSQGQGRNSPLHF.